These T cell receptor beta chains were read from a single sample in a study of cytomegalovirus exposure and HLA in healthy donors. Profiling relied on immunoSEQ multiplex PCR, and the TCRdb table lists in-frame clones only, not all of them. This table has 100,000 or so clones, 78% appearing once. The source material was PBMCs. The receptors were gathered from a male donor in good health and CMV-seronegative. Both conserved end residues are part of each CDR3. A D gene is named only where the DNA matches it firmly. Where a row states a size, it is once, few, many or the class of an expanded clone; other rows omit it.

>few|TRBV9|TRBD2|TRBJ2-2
CASSVDGRAGTGELFF
TGTGCCAGCAGCGTAGACGGGAGGGCGGGCACCGGGGAGCTGTTTTTT
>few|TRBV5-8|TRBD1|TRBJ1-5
CASSLLQGEGPQHF
TGTGCCAGCAGCTTGTTGCAGGGGGAAGGGCCCCAGCATTTT
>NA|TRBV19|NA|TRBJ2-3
CASSIDRSAGTDTQYF
TGTGCCAGTAGTATAGATCGCAGCGCAGGCACAGATACGCAGTATTTT
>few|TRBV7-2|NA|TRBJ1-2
CASSLFGGAGGYTF
TGTGCCAGCAGCTTATTCGGTGGGGCGGGAGGCTACACCTTC
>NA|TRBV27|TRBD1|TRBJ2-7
CASSREGQGFGEQYF
TGTGCCAGCAGCCGGGAGGGACAGGGGTTTGGGGAGCAGTACTTC
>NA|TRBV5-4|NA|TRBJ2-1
CAISNRDIGSNEQFF
TGTGCCATCTCGAATCGGGACATCGGAAGCAATGAGCAGTTCTTC
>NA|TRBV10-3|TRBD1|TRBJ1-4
CAISAGQENEKLFF
TGTGCCATCAGTGCCGGACAGGAAAATGAAAAACTGTTTTTT
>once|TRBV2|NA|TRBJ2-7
CATMGDIGYEQYF
TGTGCCACCATGGGGGACATTGGCTACGAGCAGTACTTC
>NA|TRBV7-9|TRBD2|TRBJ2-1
CASSQPAGGYNEQFF
TGTGCCAGCAGTCAACCAGCGGGAGGGTACAATGAGCAGTTCTTC
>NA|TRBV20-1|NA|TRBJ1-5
CSASGGQPQHF
TGCAGTGCTAGTGGAGGGCAGCCCCAGCATTTT
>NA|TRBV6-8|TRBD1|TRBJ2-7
CASSYPLGQGAYEQYF
TGTGCCAGCAGTTACCCTCTGGGACAGGGGGCCTACGAGCAGTACTTC
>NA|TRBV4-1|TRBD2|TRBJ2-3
CASSQDPPAGASDTQYF
TGCGCCAGCAGCCAAGATCCCCCAGCGGGAGCTTCAGATACGCAGTATTTT
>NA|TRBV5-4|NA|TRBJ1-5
CASSQGGGVRQPQHF
TGCGCCAGCAGCCAAGGAGGGGGGGTTAGACAGCCCCAGCATTTT
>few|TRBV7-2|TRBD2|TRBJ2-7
CASSLDGRAGDNEQYF
TGTGCCAGCAGCTTAGACGGGAGGGCGGGTGATAACGAGCAGTACTTC
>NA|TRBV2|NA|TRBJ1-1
CASSSEGNTEAFF
TGTGCCAGCTCAAGTGAGGGGAACACTGAAGCTTTCTTT
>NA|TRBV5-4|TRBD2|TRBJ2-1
CASSSPRTSVKVGHYNEQFF
TGTGCCAGCAGCTCCCCCCGGACTAGCGTGAAAGTAGGACACTACAATGAGCAGTTCTTC
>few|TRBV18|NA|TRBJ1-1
CASSPPRQRTNTEAFF
TGTGCCAGCTCACCACCGAGACAGAGGACGAACACTGAAGCTTTCTTT
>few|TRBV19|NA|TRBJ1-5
CASSILRRGRNQPQHF
TGTGCCAGTAGTATACTCCGGAGGGGACGTAATCAGCCCCAGCATTTT
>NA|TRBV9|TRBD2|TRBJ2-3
CASSLSGKADTQYF
TGTGCCAGCAGCCTTAGCGGGAAAGCAGATACGCAGTATTTT
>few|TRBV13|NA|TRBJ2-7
CASSAGALRAPYEQYF
TGTGCCAGCAGCGCAGGGGCCCTCAGGGCCCCCTACGAGCAGTACTTC
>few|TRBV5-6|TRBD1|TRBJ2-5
CASSVRNRFGTGARETQYF
TGTGCCAGCTCCGTTCGAAACCGGTTCGGGACAGGCGCAAGGGAGACCCAGTACTTC
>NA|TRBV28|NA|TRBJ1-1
CASSSSGEGTEAFF
TGTGCCAGCAGTTCCTCAGGGGAGGGCACTGAAGCTTTCTTT
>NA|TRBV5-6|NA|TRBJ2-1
CASSVLGDSSYNEQFF
TGTGCCAGCAGCGTACTCGGGGATAGCTCCTACAATGAGCAGTTCTTC
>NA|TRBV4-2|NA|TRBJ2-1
CASSQDGTVNEQFF
TGTGCCAGCAGCCAAGATGGTACGGTGAATGAGCAGTTCTTC
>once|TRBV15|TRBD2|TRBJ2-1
CATSRAGGGSAYEQFF
TGTGCCACCAGCAGGGCGGGGGGTGGCTCGGCATATGAGCAGTTCTTC
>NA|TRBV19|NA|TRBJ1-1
CASSIQGWAEAFF
TGTGCCAGTAGTATCCAGGGATGGGCTGAAGCTTTCTTT
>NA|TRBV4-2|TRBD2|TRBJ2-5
CASSPRLAGGPGQETQYF
TGTGCCAGCAGCCCCCGTTTAGCGGGAGGGCCGGGTCAAGAGACCCAGTACTTC
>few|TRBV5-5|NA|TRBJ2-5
CASSLESVSETQYF
TGTGCCAGCAGCTTGGAATCCGTTTCGGAGACCCAGTACTTC
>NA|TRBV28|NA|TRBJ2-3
CASSLPQRGTQYF
TGTGCCAGCAGTTTACCTCAACGGGGTACGCAGTATTTT
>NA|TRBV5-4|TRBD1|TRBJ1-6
CASSLEGQGESPLHF
TGTGCCAGCAGCTTGGAGGGACAGGGAGAGTCACCCCTCCACTTT
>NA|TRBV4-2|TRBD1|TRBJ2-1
CASSPGQGAYNEQFF
TGTGCCAGCAGCCCTGGACAGGGGGCATACAATGAGCAGTTCTTC
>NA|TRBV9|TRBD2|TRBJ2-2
CASSVTSGRFTGELFF
TGTGCCAGCAGCGTCACTAGCGGGAGGTTTACCGGGGAGCTGTTTTTT
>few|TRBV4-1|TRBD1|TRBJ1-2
CASSKTTGINGYTF
TGCGCCAGCAGCAAGACGACAGGGATTAATGGCTACACCTTC
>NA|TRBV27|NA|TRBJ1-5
CASNVEPNQPQHF
TGTGCCAGCAATGTGGAGCCGAATCAGCCCCAGCATTTT
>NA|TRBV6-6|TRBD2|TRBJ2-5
CASSTATSGRAETQYF
TGTGCCAGCAGTACCGCTACTAGCGGGAGGGCCGAAACCCAGTACTTC
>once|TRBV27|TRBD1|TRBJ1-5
CASRSLQGNQPQHF
TGTGCCAGCAGATCCTTACAGGGGAATCAGCCCCAGCATTTT
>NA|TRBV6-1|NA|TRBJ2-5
CASSDTMRETQYF
TGTGCCAGCAGTGATACTATGAGGGAAACCCAGTACTTC
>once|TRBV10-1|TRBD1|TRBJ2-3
CASSDRKGTDTQYF
TGCGCCAGCTCGGACAGGAAAGGCACAGATACGCAGTATTTT
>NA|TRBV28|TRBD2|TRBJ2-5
CASPKSGTSGRRLETQYF
TGTGCCAGCCCTAAAAGCGGGACTAGCGGGAGGAGGTTAGAGACCCAGTACTTC
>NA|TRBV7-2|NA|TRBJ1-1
CASSLEGLKNTEAFF
TGTGCCAGCAGCTTAGAAGGACTCAAGAACACTGAAGCTTTCTTT
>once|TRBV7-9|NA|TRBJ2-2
CASSLGPTNTGELFF
TGTGCCAGCAGTTTGGGGCCCACGAACACCGGGGAGCTGTTTTTT
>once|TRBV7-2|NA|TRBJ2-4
CASSDPFARNSLNIQYF
TGTGCCAGCAGTGACCCCTTCGCTAGAAACTCCTTAAACATTCAGTACTTC
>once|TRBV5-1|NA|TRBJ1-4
CASSRQYGTPNEKLFF
TGCGCCAGCAGTCGCCAATACGGGACACCTAATGAAAAACTGTTTTTT
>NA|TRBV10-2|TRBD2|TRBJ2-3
CASRPTSGTDTQYF
TGCGCCAGCAGACCTACTAGCGGGACCGATACGCAGTATTTT
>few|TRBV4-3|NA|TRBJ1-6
CASSQDFSSYNSPLHF
TGCGCCAGCAGCCAAGATTTTAGCTCCTATAATTCACCCCTCCACTTT
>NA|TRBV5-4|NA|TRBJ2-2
CASSLGQARNTGELFF
TGTGCCAGCAGCTTGGGACAGGCCCGCAACACCGGGGAGCTGTTTTTT
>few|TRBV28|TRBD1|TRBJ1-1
CASSPWTGGSMNTEAFF
TGTGCCAGCAGTCCATGGACAGGGGGCTCAATGAACACTGAAGCTTTCTTT
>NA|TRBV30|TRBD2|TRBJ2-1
CAWSFPGTSGRREQFF
TGTGCCTGGAGTTTCCCCGGGACTAGCGGGAGAAGGGAGCAGTTCTTC
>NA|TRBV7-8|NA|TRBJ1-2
CASSWDNAYGYTF
TGTGCCAGCAGCTGGGACAATGCCTATGGCTACACCTTC